The 6 T cell receptor beta chains presented below share a single source sample, sequenced in a study of T cells in Graves' hyperthyroidism and ophthalmopathy (dated 2019 in TCRdb). Preparation of the library involved multiplex PCR. The listed sequencing device is Illumina HiSeq 2000. Amplification of TCR beta CDR3 regions was carried out from RNA transcripts. A first-round RT-PCR of the TCR CDR3 used the HTBI primer set with the Qiagen OneStep RT-PCR kit. In TCRdb, the public reads were trimmed at Q25 with fastp and aligned with MiXCR, with productive beta chains retained. CDR3 protein duplicates are merged, each entry listing the most common genes and DNA. Recorded for this sample are roughly 420,000 distinct CDR3 sequences; 15% to 17% of them occurred a single time. The top ten constitute 11% to 15% of the sample. The sample consisted of blood. All receptors derive from a woman younger than 30 with Graves' hyperthyroidism.

This clonotype was seen ten or more times. This sequence joins TRBV7-2 and TRBJ2-2; the match to TRBD1 covers 10 bases. CDR1 and CDR2 from the germline V gene are SGHTA and FQGNSA. Germline trimming cut 6 bases from V and 7 bases from J; bases unmatched to any gene: 5. This CDR3 has 14 amino acids. CDR3 bases: TGTGCCAGCAGGGAGACAGGGGGCGTCGGGGAGCTGTTTTTT. It codes for CASRETGGVGELFF. Full variable domain (outside the CDR3, taken from reference TRBV7-2 and TRBJ2-2): GAGVSQSPSNKVTEKGKDVELRCDPISGHTALYWYRQSLGQGLEFLIYFQGNSAPDKSGLPSDRFSAERTGGSVSTLTIQRTQQEDSAVYLCASRETGGVGELFFGEGSRLTVL.

This clonotype appeared many times. The chain employs TRBV6-5 and TRBJ1-6, with D perhaps TRBD1 (6 bases). The CDR3 covers 18 residues. Germline CDR1 reads MNHEY; CDR2 reads SVGAGI. Trimming took off 5 bases at V and 4 bases at J, with 21 bases between the two ends. The CDR3: CASSHWTASDRYNSPLHF. In DNA, the CDR3 is TGTGCCAGCAGTCACTGGACAGCTTCGGACCGGTATAATTCACCCCTCCACTTT.

This clonotype was recorded many times. The chain couples TRBV2 to TRBJ2-7, with a tentative D call TRBD2 (6 bases). CDR1 is SNHLY, CDR2 FYNNEI, per germline. Trimming pared 3 bases from V and 5 bases from J, leaving 20 bases between. The CDR3 extends over 16 amino acids. In DNA, the CDR3 is TGTGCCAGCAGTGATGATGGCGGGGAAAATCCTGACGAGCAGTACTTC. This encodes CASSDDGGENPDEQYF.

Written as DNA, the CDR3 is TGTGCCAGCAGTTATTACGCGGGGGATCCCGGGGAGCTGTTTTTT. Protein product: CASSYYAGDPGELFF. This chain uses TRBV7-6 with TRBJ2-2; 7 nucleotides agree with TRBD2. After removal of 6 bases from V and 6 bases from J, the junction contained 10 bases not matched to a gene. Germline assignment: CDR1 SGHVS and CDR2 FNYEAQ. CDR3 length: 15 residues.

In this sample, this clonotype turned up once. The junction differs from germline at one of its ends, possibly a read error. The chain is built from TRBV15 and TRBJ2-3; 8 nucleotides match TRBD2. The germline V gene has CDR1 LNHNV and CDR2 YYDKDF (reference sequence). The CDR3 is 13 residues long. CDR3 DNA: TGTACCACCAGCAGAGAAAGGACTAGCACGCAGTATTTT. It yields the protein CTTSRERTSTQYF.

This clonotype was seen ten or more times. The CDR3 nucleotides read TGCGCCAGCGGACGAATGGGGGGACGAACGGGACACCCCTTTGTGAACACCGGGGAGCTGTTTTTT. Translated, it gives CASGRMGGRTGHPFVNTGELFF. The chain has TRBV5-1 and TRBJ2-2; D is possibly TRBD1 or TRBD2 (6 bases each). The CDR3 runs to 22 residues. Trimming left V 7 bases short and J 1 base short, with 35 bases between. CDR1 and CDR2 from the germline V gene are SGHRS and YFSETQ.